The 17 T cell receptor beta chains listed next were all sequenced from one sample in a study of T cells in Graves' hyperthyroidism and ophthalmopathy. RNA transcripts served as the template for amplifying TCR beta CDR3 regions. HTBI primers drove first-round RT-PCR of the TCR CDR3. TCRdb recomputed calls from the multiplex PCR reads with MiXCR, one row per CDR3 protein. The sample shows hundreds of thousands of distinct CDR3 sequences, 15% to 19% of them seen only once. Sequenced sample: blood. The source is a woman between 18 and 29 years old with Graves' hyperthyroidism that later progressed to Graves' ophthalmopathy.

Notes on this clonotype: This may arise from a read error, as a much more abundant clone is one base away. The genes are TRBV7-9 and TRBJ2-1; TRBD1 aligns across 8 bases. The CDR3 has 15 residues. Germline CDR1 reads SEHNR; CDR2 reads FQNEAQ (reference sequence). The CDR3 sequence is CASSDRPTEQGEHFF. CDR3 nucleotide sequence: TGTGCCAGCAGCGACCGTCCGACAGAACAGGGGGAGCACTTCTTC.

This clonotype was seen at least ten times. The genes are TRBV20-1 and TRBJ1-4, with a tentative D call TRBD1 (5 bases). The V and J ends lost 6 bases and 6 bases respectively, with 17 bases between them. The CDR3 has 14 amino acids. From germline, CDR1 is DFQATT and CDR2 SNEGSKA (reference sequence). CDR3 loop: CSASAGHFDEKLFF. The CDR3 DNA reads TGCAGTGCCTCTGCAGGGCACTTTGATGAAAAACTGTTTTTT.

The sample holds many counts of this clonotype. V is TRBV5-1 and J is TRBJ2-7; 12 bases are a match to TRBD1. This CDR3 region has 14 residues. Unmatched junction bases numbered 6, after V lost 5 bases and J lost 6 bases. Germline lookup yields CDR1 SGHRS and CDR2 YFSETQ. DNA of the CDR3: TGCGCCAGCAGGAGGGGACAGGGGGCAATCGAGCAGTACTTC. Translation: CASRRGQGAIEQYF.

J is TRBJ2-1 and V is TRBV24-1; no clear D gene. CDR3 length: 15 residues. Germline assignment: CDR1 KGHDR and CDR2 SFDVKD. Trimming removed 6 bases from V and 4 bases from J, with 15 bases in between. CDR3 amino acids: CATSSAESDYNEQFF. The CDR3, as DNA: TGTGCCACCAGTTCCGCTGAAAGTGATTACAATGAGCAGTTCTTC.

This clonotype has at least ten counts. For the CDR3, the DNA is TGTGCCAGCAAGTCTTCGGCTTACAATGAGCAGTTCTTC. It is translated as CASKSSAYNEQFF. The chain recombines TRBV7-9 with TRBJ2-1; D is undetermined. Germline V gene data show CDR1 as SEHNR and CDR2 as FQNEAQ (reference sequence). Trimming shortened V by 7 bases and J by 4 bases, and 11 bases separated the two germline ends. The CDR3 has 13 amino acids.

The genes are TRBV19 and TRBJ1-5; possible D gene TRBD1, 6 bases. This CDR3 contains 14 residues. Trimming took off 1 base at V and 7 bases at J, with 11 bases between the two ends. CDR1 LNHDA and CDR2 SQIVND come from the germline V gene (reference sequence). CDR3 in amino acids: CASSIAGAGQPQHF. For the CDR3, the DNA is TGTGCCAGTAGTATAGCAGGGGCCGGGCAGCCCCAGCATTTT. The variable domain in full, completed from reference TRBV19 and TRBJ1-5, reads DGGITQSPKYLFRKEGQNVTLSCEQNLNHDAMYWYRQDPGQGLRLIYYSQIVNDFQKGDIAEGYSVSREKKESFPLTVTSAQKNPTAFYLCASSIAGAGQPQHFGDGTRLSIL.

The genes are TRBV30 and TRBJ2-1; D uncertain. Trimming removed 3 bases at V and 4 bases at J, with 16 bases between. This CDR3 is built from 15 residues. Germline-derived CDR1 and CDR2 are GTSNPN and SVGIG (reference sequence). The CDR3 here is CAWSKDPGRYNEQFF. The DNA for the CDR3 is TGTGCCTGGAGCAAAGACCCTGGACGATACAATGAGCAGTTCTTC.

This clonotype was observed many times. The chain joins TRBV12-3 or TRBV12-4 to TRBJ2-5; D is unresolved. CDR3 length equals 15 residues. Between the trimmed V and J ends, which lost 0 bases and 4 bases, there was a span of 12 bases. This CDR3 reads CASSLALKGRETQYF. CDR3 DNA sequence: TGTGCCAGCAGTTTAGCGCTAAAAGGCCGAGAGACCCAGTACTTC.

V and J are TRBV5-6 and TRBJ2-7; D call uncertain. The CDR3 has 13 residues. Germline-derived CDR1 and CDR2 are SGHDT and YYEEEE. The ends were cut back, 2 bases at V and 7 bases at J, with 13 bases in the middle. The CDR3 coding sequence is TGTGCCAGCAGCTTTAGTTCTACTGGGGAGCAGTACTTC. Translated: CASSFSSTGEQYF.

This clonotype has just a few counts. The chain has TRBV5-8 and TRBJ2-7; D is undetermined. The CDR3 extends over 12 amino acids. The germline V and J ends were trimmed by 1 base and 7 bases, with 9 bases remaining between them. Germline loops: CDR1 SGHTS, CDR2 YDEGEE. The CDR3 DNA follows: TGTGCCAGCAGCTTGACCGAGACGGAGCAGTACTTC. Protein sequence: CASSLTETEQYF.

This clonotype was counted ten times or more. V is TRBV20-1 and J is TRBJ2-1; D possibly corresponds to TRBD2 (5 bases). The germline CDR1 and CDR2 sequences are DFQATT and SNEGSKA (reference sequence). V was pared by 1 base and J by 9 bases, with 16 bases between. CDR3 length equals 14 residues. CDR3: CSARGASGLGEQFF. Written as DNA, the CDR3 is TGCAGTGCTAGAGGTGCTTCGGGGTTAGGTGAGCAGTTCTTC.

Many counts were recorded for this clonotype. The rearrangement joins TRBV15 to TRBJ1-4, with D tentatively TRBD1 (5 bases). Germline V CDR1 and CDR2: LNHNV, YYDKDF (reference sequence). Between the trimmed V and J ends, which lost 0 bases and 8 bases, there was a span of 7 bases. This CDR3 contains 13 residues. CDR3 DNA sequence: TGTGCCACCAGCAGAGACCAGGGCGAAAAACTGTTTTTT. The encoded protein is CATSRDQGEKLFF.

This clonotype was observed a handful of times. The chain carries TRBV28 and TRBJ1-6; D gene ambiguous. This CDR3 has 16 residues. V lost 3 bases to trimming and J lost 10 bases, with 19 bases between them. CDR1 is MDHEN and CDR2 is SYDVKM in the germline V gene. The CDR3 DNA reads TGTGCCAGCAGTTTCCCCGGACCCGGTCATCTATCACCCCTCCACTTT. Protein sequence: CASSFPGPGHLSPLHF.

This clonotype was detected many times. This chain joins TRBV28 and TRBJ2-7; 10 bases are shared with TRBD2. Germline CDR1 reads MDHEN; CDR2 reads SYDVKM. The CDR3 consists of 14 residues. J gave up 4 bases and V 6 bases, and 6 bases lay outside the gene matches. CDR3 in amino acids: CASSSLAGWYEQYF. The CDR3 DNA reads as TGTGCCAGCAGCTCACTAGCGGGATGGTACGAGCAGTACTTC.

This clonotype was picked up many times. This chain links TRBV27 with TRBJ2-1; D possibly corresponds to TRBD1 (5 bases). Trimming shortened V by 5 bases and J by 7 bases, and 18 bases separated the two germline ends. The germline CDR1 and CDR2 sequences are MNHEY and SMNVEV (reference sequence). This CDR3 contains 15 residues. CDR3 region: CASSPPGHLWNEQFF. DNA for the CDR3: TGTGCCAGCAGTCCCCCCGGACACCTCTGGAATGAGCAGTTCTTC.

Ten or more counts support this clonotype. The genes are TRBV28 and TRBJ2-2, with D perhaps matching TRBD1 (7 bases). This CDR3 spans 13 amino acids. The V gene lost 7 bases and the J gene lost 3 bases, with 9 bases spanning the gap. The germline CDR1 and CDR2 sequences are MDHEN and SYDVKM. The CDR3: CASIRGDTGELFF. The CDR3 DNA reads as TGTGCCAGCATCAGGGGGGACACCGGGGAGCTGTTTTTT.

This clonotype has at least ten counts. The CDR3, as DNA: TGTGCCAGCAGCCCTCCGGGACTAGCGGGAGTCTGGCAGTACTTC. It codes for CASSPPGLAGVWQYF. The chain joins TRBV7-9 to TRBJ2-7; 14 bases agree with TRBD2. CDR1 and CDR2 from the germline V gene are SEHNR and FQNEAQ (reference sequence). The V and J ends lost 5 bases and 9 bases, in that order; junction bases with no gene match: 9. The CDR3 runs to 15 residues.